The clone carrying this T cell receptor (beta chain) has a handful of counts. This sample is part of a study of T cell responses to AZD1222 COVID-19 vaccine. This table comes from immunoSEQ multiplex PCR, and its TCRdb copy is limited to in-frame clones, with some not included. In the table there are some 120,000 clones, roughly 90% of which are singletons. The CDR3 loop spans 16 amino acids. CDR1 LNHDA and CDR2 SQIVND come from the germline V gene (reference sequence). Between the trimmed V and J ends, which lost 1 base and 0 bases, there was a span of 13 bases. The material was peripheral blood, obtained on day 0 of AZD1222 vaccination. The receptor's source is an adult in good health. The rearrangement joins TRBV19 to TRBJ2-7; no clear D gene. The CDR3 bases are TGTGCCAGTAGTATAGGTGGCAGAGTTAGCTCCTACGAGCAGTACTTC. It yields the protein CASSIGGRVSSYEQYF.